Listed below are T cell receptor beta chains from one sample, sequenced in a study of blood T cells in healthy people across ages. Each CDR3 protein is one row after TCRdb ran MiXCR on the 5' RACE reads. The repertoire includes about 640,000 distinct CDR3 sequences, 58% of them detected once, and over 30% sits in the top ten. Input material: blood. The source is a man in his 60s in good health. Both conserved end residues are part of each CDR3. Fields, in order: J gene, clone size, V gene, D gene, CDR3 length, CDR3 protein, CDR3 DNA. A D gene is named only where the DNA matches it firmly. Clone size, where shown, is once, few, many, or a class for clones that have expanded.

j_call: TRBJ2-7
clone_size: few
v_call: TRBV20-1
d_call: NA
cdr3_length: 13
cdr3_aa: CSAMGPSSYEQYF
cdr3_nt: TGCAGTGCTATGGGACCCAGCTCCTACGAGCAGTACTTC

j_call: TRBJ2-3
clone_size: NA
v_call: TRBV5-5
d_call: NA
cdr3_length: 13
cdr3_aa: CASSLTPVDTQYF
cdr3_nt: TGTGCCAGCAGCCTGACCCCTGTAGATACGCAGTATTTT

j_call: TRBJ2-7
clone_size: NA
v_call: TRBV20-1
d_call: NA
cdr3_length: 13
cdr3_aa: CSARVGGLAEQYF
cdr3_nt: TGCAGTGCTAGAGTGGGGGGCCTAGCCGAGCAGTACTTC

j_call: TRBJ2-1
clone_size: NA
v_call: TRBV3-1
d_call: NA
cdr3_length: 17
cdr3_aa: CASSQAPGLSSYNEQFF
cdr3_nt: TGTGCCAGCAGCCAGGCCCCGGGACTCTCCTCCTACAATGAGCAGTTCTTC

j_call: TRBJ1-2
clone_size: few
v_call: TRBV15
d_call: NA
cdr3_length: 14
cdr3_aa: CATSRLGEGYGYTF
cdr3_nt: TGTGCCACCAGCAGATTGGGGGAGGGATATGGCTACACCTTC

j_call: TRBJ2-1
clone_size: NA
v_call: TRBV7-2
d_call: TRBD2
cdr3_length: 17
cdr3_aa: CASSLRRSSGGTNEQFF
cdr3_nt: TGTGCCAGCAGCTTAAGGAGGTCAAGCGGGGGGACCAATGAGCAGTTCTTC

j_call: TRBJ1-2
clone_size: NA
v_call: TRBV6-2/TRBV6-3
d_call: NA
cdr3_length: 14
cdr3_aa: CASSYRRANYGYTF
cdr3_nt: TGTGCCAGCAGTTACAGGAGAGCTAACTATGGCTACACCTTC

j_call: TRBJ2-7
clone_size: NA
v_call: TRBV20-1
d_call: NA
cdr3_length: 12
cdr3_aa: CSARGVKVEQYF
cdr3_nt: TGCAGTGCTAGGGGGGTGAAGGTCGAGCAGTACTTC

j_call: TRBJ2-1
clone_size: few
v_call: TRBV12-3/TRBV12-4
d_call: TRBD1
cdr3_length: 12
cdr3_aa: CASTGQYNEQFF
cdr3_nt: TGTGCCAGCACGGGACAGTACAATGAGCAGTTCTTC

j_call: TRBJ1-2
clone_size: NA
v_call: TRBV7-2
d_call: TRBD1
cdr3_length: 16
cdr3_aa: CASSRPHDRGTGGYTF
cdr3_nt: TGTGCCAGCAGCCGCCCTCACGACAGGGGTACAGGTGGCTACACCTTC

j_call: TRBJ2-1
clone_size: few
v_call: TRBV3-1
d_call: TRBD1
cdr3_length: 18
cdr3_aa: CASSQGRGGPSDYNEQFF
cdr3_nt: TGTGCCAGCAGCCAAGGGAGAGGGGGCCCCTCAGACTACAATGAGCAGTTCTTC

j_call: TRBJ2-5
clone_size: few
v_call: TRBV5-1
d_call: TRBD1
cdr3_length: 14
cdr3_aa: CASSWTGYQETQYF
cdr3_nt: TGCGCCAGCAGCTGGACAGGGTACCAAGAGACCCAGTACTTC

j_call: TRBJ2-2
clone_size: NA
v_call: TRBV12-3/TRBV12-4
d_call: NA
cdr3_length: 15
cdr3_aa: CASRTGTLNTGELFF
cdr3_nt: TGTGCCAGCAGAACCGGGACCCTGAACACCGGGGAGCTGTTTTTT

j_call: TRBJ1-1
clone_size: NA
v_call: TRBV7-9
d_call: NA
cdr3_length: 14
cdr3_aa: CASSPGTGHTEAFF
cdr3_nt: TGTGCCAGCAGCCCAGGGACGGGCCACACTGAAGCTTTCTTT

j_call: TRBJ2-5
clone_size: NA
v_call: TRBV5-1
d_call: TRBD1
cdr3_length: 17
cdr3_aa: CAGSLAPGQAGQETQYF
cdr3_nt: TGCGCCGGCAGCTTGGCCCCGGGACAGGCGGGCCAAGAGACCCAGTACTTC

j_call: TRBJ2-4
clone_size: once
v_call: TRBV18
d_call: TRBD1
cdr3_length: 17
cdr3_aa: CASSPLQGGIAKNIQYF
cdr3_nt: TGTGCCAGCTCACCCCTACAGGGGGGTATAGCCAAAAACATTCAGTACTTC

j_call: TRBJ2-5
clone_size: NA
v_call: TRBV20-1
d_call: NA
cdr3_length: 17
cdr3_aa: CSARGGWKRTAKETQYF
cdr3_nt: TGCAGTGCTAGAGGAGGTTGGAAGCGGACAGCCAAAGAGACCCAGTACTTC

j_call: TRBJ1-5
clone_size: NA
v_call: TRBV6-2/TRBV6-3
d_call: NA
cdr3_length: 13
cdr3_aa: CASTGQYNQPQHF
cdr3_nt: TGTGCCAGCACCGGACAGTACAATCAGCCCCAGCATTTT

j_call: TRBJ2-5
clone_size: many
v_call: TRBV5-1
d_call: TRBD2
cdr3_length: 16
cdr3_aa: CASSLALAGGQETQYF
cdr3_nt: TGTGCCAGCAGCTTAGCCTTAGCGGGGGGTCAAGAGACCCAGTACTTC

j_call: TRBJ1-2
clone_size: few
v_call: TRBV9
d_call: NA
cdr3_length: 14
cdr3_aa: CASSVYGLGYGYTF
cdr3_nt: TGTGCCAGCAGCGTATATGGGCTCGGCTATGGCTACACCTTC

j_call: TRBJ1-6
clone_size: NA
v_call: TRBV20-1
d_call: NA
cdr3_length: 16
cdr3_aa: CSARPPRQLQRSPLHF
cdr3_nt: TGCAGTGCTAGACCCCCTCGACAGCTTCAGCGATCACCCCTCCACTTT

j_call: TRBJ2-3
clone_size: NA
v_call: TRBV7-9
d_call: NA
cdr3_length: 14
cdr3_aa: CASSLGDFGDTQYF
cdr3_nt: TGTGCCAGCAGCTTAGGTGATTTCGGAGATACGCAGTATTTT